The 7 T cell receptor beta chains below come from one sample, sequenced in a study of blood T cells in healthy people across ages. The use of a sample-barcoded 5' primer and a J-beta primer mix characterized a second PCR of about 7 to 12 cycles. Each CDR3 protein is one row after TCRdb ran MiXCR on the 5' RACE reads. The sample contains fewer than 800,000 distinct CDR3 sequences, roughly 49% of which appear only once. The sequencing sample was made of blood. The receptors were sampled from a woman aged 55-70 years in good health.

This clonotype was detected only a few times. V gene TRBV7-3 combines with J gene TRBJ2-4, with D perhaps TRBD1 or TRBD2 (6 bases each). Germline assignment: CDR1 SGHTA and CDR2 FQGTGA. Deletions cut 5 bases from V and 15 bases from J, with 14 bases between. CDR3 size: 11 residues. The CDR3 DNA reads as TGTGCCAGCAGCCCGGGGGCGGTGTTGTACTTC. This sequence encodes CASSPGAVLYF.

This chain joins TRBV10-3 and TRBJ1-2, with no clear D. Germline-derived CDR1 and CDR2 are ENHRY and SYGVKD. The V gene lost 4 bases and the J gene lost 6 bases, with 12 bases spanning the gap. The CDR3 contains 13 residues. This chain's CDR3 is CAISVPRTDGYTF. The CDR3 nucleotides are TGTGCCATCAGTGTGCCGAGAACGGATGGCTACACCTTC.

In its sample, this clonotype was seen a few times. The chain is built from TRBV4-1 and TRBJ2-5, with 10 bases that match TRBD2. The CDR3 totals 14 residues. The germline gives CDR1 MGHRA, CDR2 YSYEKL. Trimming removed 1 base from V and 12 bases from J; junction bases left unmatched: 8. The chain's CDR3 is CASSQVLAGDSKYF. CDR3 DNA sequence: TGCGCCAGCAGCCAAGTCCTAGCGGGAGACTCGAAGTACTTC.

The chain has TRBV9 and TRBJ2-3; D perhaps matches TRBD2 (5 bases). V dropped 3 bases and J dropped 6 bases, with 11 bases sitting between them. Looked up from germline, CDR1 is SGDLS and CDR2 is YYNGEE. The CDR3 loop spans 13 amino acids. The CDR3 DNA sequence: TGTGCCAGCAGCGCAGGACTGTCCGATACGCAGTATTTT. Translation: CASSAGLSDTQYF. The variable domain in full, completed from reference TRBV9 and TRBJ2-3, reads DSGVTQTPKHLITATGQRVTLRCSPRSGDLSVYWYQQSLDQGLQFLIQYYNGEERAKGNILERFSAQQFPDLHSELNLSSLELGDSALYFCASSAGLSDTQYFGPGTRLTVL.

This clonotype was found a few times. The rearrangement links TRBV28 to TRBJ1-5; perhaps TRBD1 as D (6 bases). The V gene lost 3 bases and the J gene lost 0 bases, with 12 bases spanning the gap. CDR1 is MDHEN, CDR2 SYDVKM, per germline. This CDR3 has 16 residues. The CDR3 here is CASSLGGMYSNQPQHF. CDR3 nucleotides: TGTGCCAGCAGTTTGGGGGGCATGTATAGCAATCAGCCCCAGCATTTT.

The chain joins TRBV20-1 to TRBJ2-7, with TRBD2 matching 7 bases. This CDR3 has 15 residues. V lost 1 base to trimming and J lost 0 bases; unmatched junction nucleotides: 6. CDR1 and CDR2 (germline): DFQATT, SNEGSKA (reference sequence). The DNA for the CDR3 is TGCAGTGCTAGAGCTACTAGCGAGAGCTCCTACGAGCAGTACTTC. Protein sequence: CSARATSESSYEQYF.

The rearrangement links TRBV7-9 to TRBJ1-4, with D unclear. Germline CDR1 and CDR2: SEHNR and FQNEAQ (reference sequence). V was trimmed by 7 bases and J by 6 bases, leaving 9 bases between them. The CDR3 has 12 residues. DNA for the CDR3: TGTGCCAGCACCCGGACCGATGAAAAACTGTTTTTT. It yields the protein CASTRTDEKLFF.